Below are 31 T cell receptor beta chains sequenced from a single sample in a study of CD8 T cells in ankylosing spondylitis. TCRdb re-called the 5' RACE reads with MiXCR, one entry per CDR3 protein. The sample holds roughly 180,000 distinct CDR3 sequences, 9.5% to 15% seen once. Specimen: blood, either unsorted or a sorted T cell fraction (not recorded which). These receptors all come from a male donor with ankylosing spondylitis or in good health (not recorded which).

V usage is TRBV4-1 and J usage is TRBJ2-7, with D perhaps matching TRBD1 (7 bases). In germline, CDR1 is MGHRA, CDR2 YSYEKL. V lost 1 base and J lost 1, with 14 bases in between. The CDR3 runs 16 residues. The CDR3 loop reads CASSQGGGGRSYEQYF. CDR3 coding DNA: TGCGCCAGCAGCCAAGGAGGAGGGGGCAGATCCTACGAGCAGTACTTC.

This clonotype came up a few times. CDR3 residues: CASRGPWGEAGELFF. DNA of the CDR3: TGCGCCAGCCGGGGTCCGTGGGGGGAGGCCGGGGAGCTGTTTTTT. The gene calls are TRBV4-1 and TRBJ2-2; D may be TRBD2 (6 bases). V dropped 8 bases and J dropped 6 bases, with 19 bases sitting between them. This CDR3 has 15 residues. Germline loops: CDR1 MGHRA, CDR2 YSYEKL.

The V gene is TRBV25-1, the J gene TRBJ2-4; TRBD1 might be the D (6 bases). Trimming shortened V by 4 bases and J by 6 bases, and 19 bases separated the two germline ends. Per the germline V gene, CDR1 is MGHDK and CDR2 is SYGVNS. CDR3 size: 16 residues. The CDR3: CASSGEAGDSLNIQYF. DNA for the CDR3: TGTGCCAGCAGTGGAGAGGCAGGGGATTCACTAAACATTCAGTACTTC.

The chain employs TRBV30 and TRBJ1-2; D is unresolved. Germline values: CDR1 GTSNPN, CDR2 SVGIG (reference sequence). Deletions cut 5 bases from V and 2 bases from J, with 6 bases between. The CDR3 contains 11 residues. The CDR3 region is CAWGLNYGYTF. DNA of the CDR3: TGTGCCTGGGGTTTGAACTATGGCTACACCTTC.

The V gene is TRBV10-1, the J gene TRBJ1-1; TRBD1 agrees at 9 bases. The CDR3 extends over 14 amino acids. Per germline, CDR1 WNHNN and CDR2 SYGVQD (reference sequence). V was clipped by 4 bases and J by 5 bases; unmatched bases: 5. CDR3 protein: CASSGDRAETEAFF. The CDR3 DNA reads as TGCGCCAGCAGTGGGGACAGGGCCGAAACTGAAGCTTTCTTT.

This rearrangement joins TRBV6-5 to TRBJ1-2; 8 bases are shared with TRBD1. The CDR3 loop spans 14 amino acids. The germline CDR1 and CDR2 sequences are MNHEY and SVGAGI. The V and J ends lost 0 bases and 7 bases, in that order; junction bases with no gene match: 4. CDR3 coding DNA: TGTGCCAGCAGTTACTCGGACAGGGTCTCTGGCTACACCTTC. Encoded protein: CASSYSDRVSGYTF.

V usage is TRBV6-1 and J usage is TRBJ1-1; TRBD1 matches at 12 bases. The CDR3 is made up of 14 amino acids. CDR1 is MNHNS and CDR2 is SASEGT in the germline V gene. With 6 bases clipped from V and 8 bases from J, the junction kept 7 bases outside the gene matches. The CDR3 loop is CASSRGQGAGEAFF. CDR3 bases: TGTGCCAGCAGCCGGGGACAGGGGGCAGGCGAAGCTTTCTTT.

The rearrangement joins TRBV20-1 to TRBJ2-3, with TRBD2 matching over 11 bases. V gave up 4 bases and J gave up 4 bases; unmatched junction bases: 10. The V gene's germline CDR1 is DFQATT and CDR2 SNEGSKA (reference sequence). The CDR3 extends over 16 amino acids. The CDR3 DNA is TGCAGTGCTACCCTAGCGGGAGGTAACGAAGCAGATACGCAGTATTTT. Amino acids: CSATLAGGNEADTQYF.

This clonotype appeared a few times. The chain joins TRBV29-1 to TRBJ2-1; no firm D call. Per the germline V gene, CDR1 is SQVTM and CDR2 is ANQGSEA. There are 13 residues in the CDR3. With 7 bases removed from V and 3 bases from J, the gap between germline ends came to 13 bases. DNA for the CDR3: TGCAGCGCCCTCCCCTTAAACTACAATGAGCAGTTCTTC. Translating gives CSALPLNYNEQFF.

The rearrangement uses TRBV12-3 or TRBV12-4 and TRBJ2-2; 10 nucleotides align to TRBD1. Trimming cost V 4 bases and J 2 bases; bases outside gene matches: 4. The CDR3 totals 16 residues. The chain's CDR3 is CASSSGTGANTGELFF. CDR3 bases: TGTGCCAGCAGTTCCGGGACAGGGGCAAACACCGGGGAGCTGTTTTTT.

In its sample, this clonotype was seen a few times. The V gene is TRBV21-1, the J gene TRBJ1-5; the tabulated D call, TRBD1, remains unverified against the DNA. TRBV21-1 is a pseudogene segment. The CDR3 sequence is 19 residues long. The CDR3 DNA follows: TGTGCCAGCGGTAATGACGATGGGGGGGCGAGAGAGGACAATCAGCCCCAGCATTTT. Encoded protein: CASGNDDGGAREDNQPQHF.

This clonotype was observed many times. The CDR3 DNA sequence: TGCGCCAGCAGCTTGATCCGGGAGGGCTACAAAAACATTCAGTACTTC. Amino acid sequence: CASSLIREGYKNIQYF. The V gene is TRBV5-1, the J gene TRBJ2-4; 8 bases agree with TRBD2. Per germline, CDR1 SGHRS and CDR2 YFSETQ. The J segment lost 3 bases and the V segment lost 1 base, leaving 6 bases of the junction unmatched. The CDR3 length is 16 residues.

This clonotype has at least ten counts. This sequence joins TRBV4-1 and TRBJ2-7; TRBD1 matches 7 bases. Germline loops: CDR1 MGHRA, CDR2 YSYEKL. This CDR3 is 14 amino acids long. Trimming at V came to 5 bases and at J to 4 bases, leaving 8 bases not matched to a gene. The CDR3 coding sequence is TGCGCCAGCAGCTACGACAGGGAGTCTTACGAGCAGTACTTC. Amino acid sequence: CASSYDRESYEQYF.

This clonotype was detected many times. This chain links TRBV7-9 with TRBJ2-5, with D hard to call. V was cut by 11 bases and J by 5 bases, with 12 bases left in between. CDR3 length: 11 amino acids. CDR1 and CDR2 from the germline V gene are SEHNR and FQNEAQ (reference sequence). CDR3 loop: CACGPLETQYF. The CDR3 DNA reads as TGTGCCTGCGGCCCCCTGGAGACCCAGTACTTC.

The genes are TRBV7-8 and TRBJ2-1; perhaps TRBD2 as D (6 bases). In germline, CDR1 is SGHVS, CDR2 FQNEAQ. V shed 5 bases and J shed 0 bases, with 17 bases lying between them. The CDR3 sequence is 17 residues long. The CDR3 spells CASSLDAGLRSYNEQFF. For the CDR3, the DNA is TGTGCCAGCAGCCTCGATGCGGGACTTCGCTCCTACAATGAGCAGTTCTTC.

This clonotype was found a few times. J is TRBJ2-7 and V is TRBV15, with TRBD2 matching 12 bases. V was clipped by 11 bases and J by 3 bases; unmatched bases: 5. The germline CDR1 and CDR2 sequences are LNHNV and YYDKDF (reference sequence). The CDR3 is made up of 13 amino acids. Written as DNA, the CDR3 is TGTGCCTCAGCTAGCGGGAGGGTCTACGAGCAGTACTTC. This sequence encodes CASASGRVYEQYF.

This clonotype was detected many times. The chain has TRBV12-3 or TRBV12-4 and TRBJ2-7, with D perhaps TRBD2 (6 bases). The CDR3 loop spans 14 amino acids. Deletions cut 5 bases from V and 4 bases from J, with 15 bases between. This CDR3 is CASSIALLAYEQYF. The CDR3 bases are TGTGCCAGCAGTATCGCTCTACTAGCTTACGAGCAGTACTTC.

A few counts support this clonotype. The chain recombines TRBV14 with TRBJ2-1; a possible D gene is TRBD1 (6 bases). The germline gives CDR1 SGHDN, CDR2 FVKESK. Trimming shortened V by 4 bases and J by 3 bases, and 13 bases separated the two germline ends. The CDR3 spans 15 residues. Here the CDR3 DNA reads TGTGCCAGCAGCCGGACAGAGATTTACTACAATGAGCAGTTCTTC. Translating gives CASSRTEIYYNEQFF.

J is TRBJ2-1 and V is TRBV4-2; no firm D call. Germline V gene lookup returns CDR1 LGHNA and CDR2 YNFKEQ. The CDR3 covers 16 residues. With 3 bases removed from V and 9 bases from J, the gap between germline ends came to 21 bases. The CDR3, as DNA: TGTGCCAGCAGCCAGCCCTCAGTCTTAAGCAGTGGTGAGCAGTTCTTC. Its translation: CASSQPSVLSSGEQFF.

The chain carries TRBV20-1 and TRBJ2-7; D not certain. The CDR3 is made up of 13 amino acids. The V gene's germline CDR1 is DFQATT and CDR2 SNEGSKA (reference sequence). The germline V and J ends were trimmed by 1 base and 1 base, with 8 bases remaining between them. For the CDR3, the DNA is TGCAGTGCTAGAGTCGGCCTTTCCTACGAGCAGTACTTC. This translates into CSARVGLSYEQYF.

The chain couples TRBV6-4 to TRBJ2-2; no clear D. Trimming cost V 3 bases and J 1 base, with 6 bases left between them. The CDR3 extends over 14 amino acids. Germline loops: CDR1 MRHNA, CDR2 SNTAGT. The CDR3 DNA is TGTGCCAGCAGTGAAGTCTTGAACACCGGGGAGCTGTTTTTT. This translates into CASSEVLNTGELFF.

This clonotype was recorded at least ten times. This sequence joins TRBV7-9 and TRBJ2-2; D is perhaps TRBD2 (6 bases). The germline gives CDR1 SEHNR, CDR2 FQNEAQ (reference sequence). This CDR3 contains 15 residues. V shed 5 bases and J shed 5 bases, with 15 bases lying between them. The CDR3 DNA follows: TGTGCCAGCAGCCGAATCCAGGCGGGGACCGGGGAGCTGTTTTTT. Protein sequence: CASSRIQAGTGELFF.

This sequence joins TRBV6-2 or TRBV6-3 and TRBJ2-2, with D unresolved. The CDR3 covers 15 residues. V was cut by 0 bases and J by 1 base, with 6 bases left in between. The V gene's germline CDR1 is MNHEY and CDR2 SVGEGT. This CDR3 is CASSYSSQNTGELFF. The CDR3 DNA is TGTGCCAGCAGTTACTCGAGTCAGAACACCGGGGAGCTGTTTTTT.

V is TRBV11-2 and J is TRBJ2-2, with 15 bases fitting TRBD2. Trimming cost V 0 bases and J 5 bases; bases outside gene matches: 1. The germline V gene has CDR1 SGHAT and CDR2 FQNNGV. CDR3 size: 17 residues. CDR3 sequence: CASSLDGTSGRTGELFF. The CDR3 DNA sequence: TGTGCCAGCAGCTTAGACGGGACTAGCGGGAGGACCGGGGAGCTGTTTTTT. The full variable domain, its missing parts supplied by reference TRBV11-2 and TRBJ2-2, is EAGVAQSPRYKIIEKRQSVAFWCNPISGHATLYWYQQILGQGPKLLIQFQNNGVVDDSQLPKDRFSAERLKGVDSTLKIQPAKLEDSAVYLCASSLDGTSGRTGELFFGEGSRLTVL.

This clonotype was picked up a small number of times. The CDR3 nucleotides read TGTGCCAGCAGCCCACGGGACAGTAGACAAGAGACCCAGTACTTC. It translates to CASSPRDSRQETQYF. The chain joins TRBV7-9 to TRBJ2-5, with 7 bases aligning to TRBD1. V shed 5 bases and J 2 bases; nucleotides not matched to a gene: 8. Germline V lookup: CDR1 SEHNR, CDR2 FQNEAQ (reference sequence). This CDR3 has 15 amino acids.

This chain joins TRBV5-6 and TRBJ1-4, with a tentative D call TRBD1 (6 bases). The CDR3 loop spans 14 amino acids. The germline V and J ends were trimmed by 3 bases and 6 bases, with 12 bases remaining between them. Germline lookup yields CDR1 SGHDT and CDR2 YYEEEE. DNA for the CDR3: TGTGCCAGCAGCTCGGACAGTTTGGATGAAAAACTGTTTTTT. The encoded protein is CASSSDSLDEKLFF. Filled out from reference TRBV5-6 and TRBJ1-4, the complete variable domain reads DAGVTQSPTHLIKTRGQQVTLRCSPKSGHDTVSWYQQALGQGPQFIFQYYEEEERQRGNFPDRFSGHQFPNYSSELNVNALLLGDSALYLCASSSDSLDEKLFFGSGTQLSVL.

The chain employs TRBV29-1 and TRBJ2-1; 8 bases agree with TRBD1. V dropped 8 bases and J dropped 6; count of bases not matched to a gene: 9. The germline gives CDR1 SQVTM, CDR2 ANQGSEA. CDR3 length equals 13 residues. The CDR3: CSFSPGTGNEQFF. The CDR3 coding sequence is TGCAGCTTCTCCCCTGGGACAGGCAATGAGCAGTTCTTC.

This CDR3 is CASSLRGGSLDTQYF. The DNA of the CDR3 is TGTGCCAGCAGCTTAAGGGGCGGGAGTTTAGATACGCAGTATTTT. The rearrangement links TRBV11-2 to TRBJ2-3; 7 bases are shared with TRBD2. The V gene's germline CDR1 is SGHAT and CDR2 FQNNGV. The J segment lost 5 bases and the V segment lost 2 bases, leaving 7 bases of the junction unmatched. This CDR3 has 15 amino acids.

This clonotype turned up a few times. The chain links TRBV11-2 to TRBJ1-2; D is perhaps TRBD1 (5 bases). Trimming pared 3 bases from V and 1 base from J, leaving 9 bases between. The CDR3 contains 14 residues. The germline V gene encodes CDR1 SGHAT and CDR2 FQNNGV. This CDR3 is CASSLSTVNYGYTF. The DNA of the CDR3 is TGTGCCAGCAGCTTGTCGACAGTTAACTATGGCTACACCTTC.

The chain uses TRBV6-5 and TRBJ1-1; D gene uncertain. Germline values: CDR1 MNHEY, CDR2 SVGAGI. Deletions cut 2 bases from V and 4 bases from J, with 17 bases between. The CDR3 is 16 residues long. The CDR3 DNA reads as TGTGCCAGCAGTTACGGAGCCCCGGCGGCGCCCACTGAAGCTTTCTTT. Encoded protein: CASSYGAPAAPTEAFF.

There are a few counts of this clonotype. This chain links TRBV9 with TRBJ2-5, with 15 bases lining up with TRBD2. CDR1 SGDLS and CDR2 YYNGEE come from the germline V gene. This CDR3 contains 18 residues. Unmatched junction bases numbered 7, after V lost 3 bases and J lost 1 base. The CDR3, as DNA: TGTGCCAGCAGCGAGTCGGGACTAGCGGGGGGCCCCCAAGAGACCCAGTACTTC. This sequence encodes CASSESGLAGGPQETQYF.